The rows below give T cell receptor beta chains drawn from one sample of a study of beta chain features in type 1 diabetes. Sequencing used immunoSEQ multiplex PCR; TCRdb keeps in-frame clones, though not all of them. This sample has 500,000 to 850,000 clones, with more than 12% found just once. The specimen sequenced was naive CD4+ T cells from blood. The receptors here all came from a man aged 18 to 30 with type 1 diabetes. CDR3s include the opening cysteine and the closing phenylalanine or tryptophan. A D gene is named only where the DNA matches it firmly. Clone size is not always given. Where it is, it says once, few, many or a class for expanded clones.

v_gene: TRBV7-9
d_gene: NA
j_gene: TRBJ2-3
abundance: few
CDR3nt: TGTGCCAGCAGCTTACCCGTCCGGGGCCCCCGCACAGATACGCAGTATTTT
CDR3aa: CASSLPVRGPRTDTQYF

v_gene: TRBV5-4
d_gene: NA
j_gene: TRBJ1-2
abundance: NA
CDR3nt: TGTGCCAGCAGCCCGATCCTCCGGGGCCCGAACTATGGCTACACCTTC
CDR3aa: CASSPILRGPNYGYTF

v_gene: TRBV29-1
d_gene: NA
j_gene: TRBJ2-3
abundance: NA
CDR3nt: TGCAGCGTTCGGCACTCAGATACGCAGTATTTT
CDR3aa: CSVRHSDTQYF

v_gene: TRBV4-3
d_gene: TRBD2
j_gene: TRBJ2-5
abundance: NA
CDR3nt: TGCGCCAGCAGCCAAGATTGGGCTAGCGGACAAGAGACCCAGTACTTC
CDR3aa: CASSQDWASGQETQYF

v_gene: TRBV7-2
d_gene: TRBD1
j_gene: TRBJ2-1
abundance: NA
CDR3nt: TGTGCCAGCAGCTTAGACGCAGGGGGAAGCTCCTACAATGAGCAGTTCTTC
CDR3aa: CASSLDAGGSSYNEQFF

v_gene: TRBV6-5
d_gene: TRBD2
j_gene: TRBJ2-5
abundance: NA
CDR3nt: TGTGCCAGCAGCCGCCGACTAGCGGGACAAGAGACCCAGTACTTC
CDR3aa: CASSRRLAGQETQYF

v_gene: TRBV6-5
d_gene: TRBD2
j_gene: TRBJ2-7
abundance: NA
CDR3nt: TGTGCCAGCAGAGGGACTAGCGGGTACGAGCAGTACTTC
CDR3aa: CASRGTSGYEQYF

v_gene: TRBV11-2
d_gene: NA
j_gene: TRBJ1-4
abundance: NA
CDR3nt: TGTGCCAGCAGCTCGATACAGGGAAAAGGGGAAAAACTGTTTTTT
CDR3aa: CASSSIQGKGEKLFF

v_gene: TRBV7-7
d_gene: NA
j_gene: TRBJ2-1
abundance: NA
CDR3nt: TGTGCTAGCAGCGCGGGGAGCAATGAGCAGTTCTTC
CDR3aa: CASSAGSNEQFF

v_gene: TRBV14
d_gene: TRBD1
j_gene: TRBJ1-2
abundance: NA
CDR3nt: TGTGCCAGCAGCCAAGACAGGGGGCAGAACTATGGCTACACCTTC
CDR3aa: CASSQDRGQNYGYTF

v_gene: TRBV9
d_gene: NA
j_gene: TRBJ1-1
abundance: NA
CDR3nt: TGTGCCAGCACCCGCGTTCGGGGACCCACTGAAGCTTTCTTT
CDR3aa: CASTRVRGPTEAFF

v_gene: TRBV29-1
d_gene: TRBD2
j_gene: TRBJ2-1
abundance: NA
CDR3nt: TGCAGCGTTGAAGGATTAGCGGGAGGGCCGAACTTTCCATACAATGAGCAGTTCTTC
CDR3aa: CSVEGLAGGPNFPYNEQFF

v_gene: TRBV7-2
d_gene: NA
j_gene: TRBJ2-3
abundance: few
CDR3nt: TGTGCCAGCAGCTTACTGGCGGATACGCAGTATTTT
CDR3aa: CASSLLADTQYF

v_gene: TRBV9
d_gene: NA
j_gene: TRBJ2-7
abundance: few
CDR3nt: TGTGCCAGCAGTAAGACGGGACTTACCTACGAGCAGTACTTC
CDR3aa: CASSKTGLTYEQYF

v_gene: TRBV27
d_gene: NA
j_gene: TRBJ2-1
abundance: few
CDR3nt: TGTGCCAGCAGTTTATGGCAGAGCTCCTACAATGAGCAGTTCTTC
CDR3aa: CASSLWQSSYNEQFF

v_gene: TRBV6-6
d_gene: TRBD2
j_gene: TRBJ2-2
abundance: NA
CDR3nt: TGTGCCAGCACCCCCCTAGCGGCGAACACCGGGGAGCTGTTTTTT
CDR3aa: CASTPLAANTGELFF

v_gene: TRBV7-2
d_gene: NA
j_gene: TRBJ2-3
abundance: few
CDR3nt: TGTGCCAGCAGCTTAGCTCAACCGACTAACGGGGCTACGCAGTATTTT
CDR3aa: CASSLAQPTNGATQYF

v_gene: TRBV7-9
d_gene: NA
j_gene: TRBJ1-1
abundance: NA
CDR3nt: TGTGCCAGCAGCTTTCATCTGGGGCCCAGCACTGAAGCTTTCTTT
CDR3aa: CASSFHLGPSTEAFF

v_gene: TRBV4-1
d_gene: TRBD2
j_gene: TRBJ2-3
abundance: NA
CDR3nt: TGCGCCAGCAGCCAACCCATAACCGGGACTACCCAAACAGATACGCAGTATTTT
CDR3aa: CASSQPITGTTQTDTQYF

v_gene: TRBV2
d_gene: TRBD2
j_gene: TRBJ2-1
abundance: NA
CDR3nt: TGTGCCAGCAGTGAAACTTTGGCTAGCGGGGGAATTACCTACAATGAGCAGTTCTTC
CDR3aa: CASSETLASGGITYNEQFF

v_gene: TRBV6-5
d_gene: NA
j_gene: TRBJ1-1
abundance: few
CDR3nt: TGTGCCAGCAGTTACTCGCAGGGAAGGACTGAAGCTTTCTTT
CDR3aa: CASSYSQGRTEAFF

v_gene: TRBV18
d_gene: NA
j_gene: TRBJ2-7
abundance: few
CDR3nt: TGTGCCAGCTCACCATCCACCAGTGGGTTGAGCTCCTACGAGCAGTACTTC
CDR3aa: CASSPSTSGLSSYEQYF

v_gene: TRBV7-3
d_gene: TRBD1
j_gene: TRBJ2-1
abundance: NA
CDR3nt: TGTGCCAGCAGCACAGGGGGTGGAAATGAGCAGTTCTTC
CDR3aa: CASSTGGGNEQFF

v_gene: TRBV5-1
d_gene: NA
j_gene: TRBJ2-7
abundance: NA
CDR3nt: TGCGCCAGCAGTACAGCGGCCCTGACAGGGACTTCCGAGCAGTACTTC
CDR3aa: CASSTAALTGTSEQYF

v_gene: TRBV29-1
d_gene: TRBD2
j_gene: TRBJ2-1
abundance: few
CDR3nt: TGCAGCGTTGATCAGCGGGAGGTTTTCTATGAGCAGTTCTTC
CDR3aa: CSVDQREVFYEQFF

v_gene: TRBV27
d_gene: NA
j_gene: TRBJ1-3
abundance: NA
CDR3nt: TGTGCCAGCAGTCTCTCGGGGCCTACTGGAAACACCATATATTTT
CDR3aa: CASSLSGPTGNTIYF

v_gene: TRBV6-5
d_gene: TRBD1
j_gene: TRBJ2-7
abundance: few
CDR3nt: TGTGCCAGCAGCCGGACAGGGACGTCCTACGAGCAGTACTTC
CDR3aa: CASSRTGTSYEQYF

v_gene: TRBV7-3
d_gene: NA
j_gene: TRBJ1-1
abundance: few
CDR3nt: TGTGCCAGCAGCTTAATATCACAGAGAAACACTGAAGCTTTCTTT
CDR3aa: CASSLISQRNTEAFF

v_gene: TRBV2
d_gene: NA
j_gene: TRBJ2-1
abundance: NA
CDR3nt: TGTGCCAGCACCGAACTGATACAGGTATACAATGAGCAGTTCTTC
CDR3aa: CASTELIQVYNEQFF

v_gene: TRBV7-9
d_gene: NA
j_gene: TRBJ2-7
abundance: few
CDR3nt: TGTGCCAGCAGCTCCCTCCCTGCGGCAGGGATCTTC
CDR3aa: CASSSLPAAGIF

v_gene: TRBV5-4
d_gene: TRBD1
j_gene: TRBJ1-1
abundance: few
CDR3nt: TGTGCCAGCAGACCTCCGGGACAGGGGATCACTGAAGCTTTCTTT
CDR3aa: CASRPPGQGITEAFF

v_gene: TRBV30
d_gene: TRBD1
j_gene: TRBJ1-5
abundance: few
CDR3nt: TGTGCCTGGAGCCTTGGACAGGGACCCTATCAGCCCCAGCATTTT
CDR3aa: CAWSLGQGPYQPQHF

v_gene: TRBV7-3
d_gene: NA
j_gene: TRBJ2-5
abundance: NA
CDR3nt: TGTGCCAGCAGCTTGACAGGCGGGGAGACCCAGTACTTC
CDR3aa: CASSLTGGETQYF

v_gene: TRBV13
d_gene: TRBD2
j_gene: TRBJ2-7
abundance: NA
CDR3nt: TGTGCCAGCAGCCAAACTAGCGGCTACGAGCAGTACTTC
CDR3aa: CASSQTSGYEQYF

v_gene: TRBV30
d_gene: NA
j_gene: TRBJ1-1
abundance: few
CDR3nt: TGTGCCTGGGTTGGGACCTCTTTTAATGAAGCTTTCTTT
CDR3aa: CAWVGTSFNEAFF

v_gene: TRBV7-3
d_gene: TRBD1
j_gene: TRBJ2-5
abundance: few
CDR3nt: TGTGCCAGCAGCACGGGACAGGGAGAGACCCAGTACTTC
CDR3aa: CASSTGQGETQYF

v_gene: TRBV5-1
d_gene: TRBD2
j_gene: TRBJ2-1
abundance: NA
CDR3nt: TGCGCCAGCAGCAAGACTAGCGCTCACAATGAGCAGTTCTTC
CDR3aa: CASSKTSAHNEQFF

v_gene: TRBV2
d_gene: NA
j_gene: TRBJ1-5
abundance: NA
CDR3nt: TGTGCCAGCAGTGAAATCGGGGCAAGCAATCAGCCCCAGCATTTT
CDR3aa: CASSEIGASNQPQHF

v_gene: TRBV4-1
d_gene: TRBD1
j_gene: TRBJ2-5
abundance: few
CDR3nt: TGCGCCAGCAGTACGGACAGGATCGGACTAGAGACCCAGTACTTC
CDR3aa: CASSTDRIGLETQYF

v_gene: TRBV19
d_gene: NA
j_gene: TRBJ1-1
abundance: NA
CDR3nt: TGTGCCAGTAGTCCTACAGGGATCGCTGAAGCTTTCTTT
CDR3aa: CASSPTGIAEAFF

v_gene: TRBV6-5
d_gene: NA
j_gene: TRBJ2-4
abundance: NA
CDR3nt: TGTGCCAGCAAAGGGACAAACATTCAGTACTTC
CDR3aa: CASKGTNIQYF

v_gene: TRBV2
d_gene: NA
j_gene: TRBJ2-5
abundance: few
CDR3nt: TGTGCCAGCAGTGAAAAGGTGATCCCGTACTTC
CDR3aa: CASSEKVIPYF

v_gene: TRBV30
d_gene: NA
j_gene: TRBJ1-2
abundance: few
CDR3nt: TGTGCCTGGAGTGTAACTGGTGGCTACACCTTC
CDR3aa: CAWSVTGGYTF

v_gene: TRBV5-4
d_gene: TRBD1
j_gene: TRBJ2-5
abundance: few
CDR3nt: TGTGCCAGCAGCCGGGACAGGGGGCTAACAGAGACCCAGTACTTC
CDR3aa: CASSRDRGLTETQYF

v_gene: TRBV9
d_gene: NA
j_gene: TRBJ2-2
abundance: few
CDR3nt: TGTGCCAGCAGCGTAGATGGGAACACCGGGGAGCTGTTTTTT
CDR3aa: CASSVDGNTGELFF

v_gene: TRBV7-2
d_gene: NA
j_gene: TRBJ1-5
abundance: few
CDR3nt: TGTGCCAGCAGCCCTGACCGGGATTACAATCAGCCCCAGCATTTT
CDR3aa: CASSPDRDYNQPQHF

v_gene: TRBV10-3
d_gene: NA
j_gene: TRBJ2-7
abundance: few
CDR3nt: TGTGCCATCAGATTCCACAGCAACTCCTACGAGCAGTACTTC
CDR3aa: CAIRFHSNSYEQYF

v_gene: TRBV30
d_gene: NA
j_gene: TRBJ2-1
abundance: NA
CDR3nt: TGTGCCTGGAGTGTAAATCGGATTTGGGGTGAGCAGTTCTTC
CDR3aa: CAWSVNRIWGEQFF

v_gene: TRBV9
d_gene: TRBD1
j_gene: TRBJ1-1
abundance: NA
CDR3nt: TGTGCCAGCAGCGTAGAGGTCAGGGCAGGGGGAGATGGCACTGAAGCTTTCTTT
CDR3aa: CASSVEVRAGGDGTEAFF